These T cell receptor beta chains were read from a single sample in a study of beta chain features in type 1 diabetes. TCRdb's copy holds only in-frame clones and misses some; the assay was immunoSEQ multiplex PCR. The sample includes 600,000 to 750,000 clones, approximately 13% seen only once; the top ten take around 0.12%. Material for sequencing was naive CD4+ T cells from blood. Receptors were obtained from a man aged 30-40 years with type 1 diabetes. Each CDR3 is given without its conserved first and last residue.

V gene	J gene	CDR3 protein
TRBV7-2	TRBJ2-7	ASSLEGLLTYEQY
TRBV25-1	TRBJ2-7	ASSEKKDDRGYEQY
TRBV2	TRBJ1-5	ASSDRKGRQPQH
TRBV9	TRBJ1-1	ASSGRTGNTEAF
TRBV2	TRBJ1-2	ASSENPSAGYGYT
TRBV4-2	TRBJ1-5	ASSQGLTGSYQPQH
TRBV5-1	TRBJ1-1	ASSVTGVTEAF
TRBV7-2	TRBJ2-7	ASSLVREQY
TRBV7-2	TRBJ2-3	ASSLATGRSGVSTDTQY
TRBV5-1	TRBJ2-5	ASSLEGQETQY
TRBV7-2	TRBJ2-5	ASSLVSGVLGQETQY
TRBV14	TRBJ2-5	ASSGVPGRWTETQY
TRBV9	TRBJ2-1	ASSAGTRNNEQF
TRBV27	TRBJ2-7	ASRAGTVWYEQY
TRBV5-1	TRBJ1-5	ASSLGPGNQPQH
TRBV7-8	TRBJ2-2	ASSFFVGELF
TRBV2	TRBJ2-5	ASSEGAAQETQY
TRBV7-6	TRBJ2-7	ASSLFLTGSYEQY
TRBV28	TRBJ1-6	ASSSNSPLH
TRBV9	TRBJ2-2	ASSPEGRNTGELF
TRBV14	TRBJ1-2	ASSQAWGMDGYT
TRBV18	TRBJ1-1	ASSRYTLQTTQGAF
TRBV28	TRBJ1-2	ASSAVGQVNYGYT
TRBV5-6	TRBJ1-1	ASSPTGQGIRYTEAF
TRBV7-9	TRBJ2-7	ASSYLGHEAYEQY
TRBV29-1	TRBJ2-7	SFKVDGMQY
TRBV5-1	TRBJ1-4	ASSLASDSFATNEKLF
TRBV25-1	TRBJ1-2	ASSEWRNYGYT
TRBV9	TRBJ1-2	ASSVDGTGGRNGYT
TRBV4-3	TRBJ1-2	ASRPSGTNYGYT
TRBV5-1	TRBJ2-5	ASSLSRPLDRGRRETQY
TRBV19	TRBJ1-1	ASRLNTEAF
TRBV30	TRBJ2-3	AWSVTSGAADTQY
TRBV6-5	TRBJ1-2	ASSSTGNYGYT
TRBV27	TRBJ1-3	ASSGTGTGNTIY